The 23 T cell receptor beta chains given below trace back to one sample, sequenced in a study of OX40 agonist ivuxolimab in advanced cancers. The method was immunoSEQ multiplex PCR; TCRdb's version includes in-frame clones alone and lacks a portion of them. The sample shows some 74,000 clones, roughly 90% of them seen only once. Sequencing used CD4+ or CD8+ T cells sorted from blood, obtained in a trial of the OX40 agonist ivuxolimab. All receptors derive from an adult with an advanced solid tumor such as melanoma, head and neck, liver or kidney cancer.

This CDR3 is CASSSGYNEKLFF. In nucleotides, the CDR3 is TGTGCCAGCAGTTCAGGGTATAATGAAAAACTGTTTTTT. This chain connects TRBV25-1 to TRBJ1-4, with D possibly matching TRBD1 (5 bases). The germline V and J ends were trimmed by 5 bases and 4 bases, with 8 bases remaining between them. Germline V gene data show CDR1 as MGHDK and CDR2 as SYGVNS. The length of the CDR3 is 13 residues.

The genes are TRBV19 and TRBJ2-7, with 12 positions matching TRBD2. Per germline, CDR1 LNHDA and CDR2 SQIVND (reference sequence). The CDR3 totals 17 residues. V lost 5 bases to trimming and J lost 0 bases; unmatched junction nucleotides: 8. CDR3 sequence: CASSPRTSGTYSYEQYF. The CDR3 DNA sequence: TGTGCCAGTAGTCCTCGGACTAGCGGGACGTACTCCTACGAGCAGTACTTC.

This clone has a handful of counts. The chain has TRBV28 and TRBJ2-3; D gene unclear. Germline CDR1 MDHEN, CDR2 SYDVKM. V was shortened by 5 bases and J by 2 bases, with 5 bases between the two germline ends. This CDR3 contains 12 residues. CDR3 residues: CASSVTTDTQYF. In DNA, the CDR3 is TGTGCCAGCAGTGTAACCACAGATACGCAGTATTTT.

This clone was counted between two and nine times. V gene TRBV28 combines with J gene TRBJ2-1; D unresolved. CDR1 is MDHEN and CDR2 is SYDVKM in the germline V gene. The CDR3 contains 11 residues. V dropped 3 bases and J dropped 7 bases, with 4 bases sitting between them. The CDR3 DNA reads TGTGCCAGCAGTTTGAATAATGAGCAGTTCTTC. This gives the protein CASSLNNEQFF.

Remarks on this clone: At one of its ends the junction is not consistent with the germline gene, which may arise from a read error. The V and J genes are TRBV28 and TRBJ2-5; no definite D call. The CDR3 runs to 11 residues. Germline lookup yields CDR1 MDHEN and CDR2 SYDVKM. CDR3 protein: CATSPDTILNF. Written as DNA, the CDR3 is TGTGCCACCTCCCCCGACACGATCCTGAACTTC. Variable domain in full (rest from reference TRBV28 and TRBJ2-5): DVKVTQSSRYLVKRTGEKVFLECVQDMDHENMFWYRQDPGLGLRLIYFSYDVKMKEKGDIPEGYSVSREKKERFSLILESASTNQTSMYLCATSPDTILNFGPGTRLLVL.

V is TRBV29-1 and J is TRBJ2-5; 11 bases are a match to TRBD2. This CDR3 contains 17 residues. CDR1 and CDR2 from the germline V gene are SQVTM and ANQGSEA. The junction had 13 bases not matched to a gene; V was cut back by 4 bases and J by 3 bases. CDR3 nucleotide sequence: TGCAGCGTTGTCCCAACTGTCGGGACTAGCGGAAAAGAGACCCAGTACTTC. Its translation is CSVVPTVGTSGKETQYF.

V usage is TRBV28 and J usage is TRBJ2-7; TRBD2 matches 13 bases. V shed 5 bases, J shed 7 bases, and the junction held 11 bases outside the gene matches. Germline CDR1 and CDR2: MDHEN and SYDVKM. The length of the CDR3 is 16 residues. In DNA, the CDR3 is TGTGCCAGCAGTCCAGGACTAGCGGGAGCCGGGCGAGAGCAGTACTTC. Its translation: CASSPGLAGAGREQYF.

The V and J genes are TRBV5-1 and TRBJ2-2; unclear D gene. Trimming took 6 bases from V and 5 from J, leaving 17 bases between them. Germline V lookup: CDR1 SGHRS, CDR2 YFSETQ. This CDR3 contains 15 residues. The CDR3 DNA reads TGCGCCAGCAAAGGTCTGCCCGCGAGGACCGGGGAGCTGTTTTTT. The encoded protein is CASKGLPARTGELFF.

The chain joins TRBV27 to TRBJ1-4, with D hard to call. Germline V gives CDR1 MNHEY, CDR2 SMNVEV (reference sequence). The V gene lost 8 bases and the J gene lost 9 bases, with 16 bases spanning the gap. The CDR3 runs 13 residues. In DNA form, the CDR3 reads TGTGCCAGCCGGGGATGGGAAATGCAAAAACTGTTTTTT. Translated, it gives CASRGWEMQKLFF.

This clone has just a few counts. J is TRBJ2-7 and V is TRBV27, with D perhaps TRBD1 (6 bases). Trimming removed 5 bases from V and 0 bases from J, with 11 bases in between. The CDR3 covers 14 residues. The germline V gene encodes CDR1 MNHEY and CDR2 SMNVEV (reference sequence). In DNA form, the CDR3 reads TGTGCCAGCAGTCCCCGGACAGACTCCTACGAGCAGTACTTC. It translates to CASSPRTDSYEQYF.

The chain joins TRBV5-1 to TRBJ2-7; tentative D call: TRBD2 (5 bases). CDR1 and CDR2 from the germline V gene are SGHRS and YFSETQ. With 0 bases removed from V and 4 bases from J, the gap between germline ends came to 20 bases. The CDR3 is 17 amino acids. CDR3 residues: CASSLDFSAGRQYEQYF. DNA for the CDR3: TGCGCCAGCAGCTTGGACTTTTCGGCGGGTCGGCAGTACGAGCAGTACTTC.

Only a few counts were recorded for this clone. The chain joins TRBV6-6 to TRBJ1-2; D is unclear. The V end lost 0 bases, the J end lost 8 bases, and 4 bases lay between the germline ends. CDR3 length: 11 amino acids. The V gene's germline CDR1 is MNHNY and CDR2 SVGAGI (reference sequence). The CDR3 nucleotides read TGTGCCAGCAGTTACTCGACAGGCTACACCTTC. It codes for CASSYSTGYTF.

In the case of this clone: Being one base from a much bigger clone, this may be a read error. The V gene is TRBV29-1, the J gene TRBJ2-7, with TRBD1 as a possible D gene (5 bases). There are 11 residues in the CDR3. Germline V gene sequence: CDR1 SQVTM, CDR2 ANQGSEA. Trimming shortened V by 4 bases and J by 5 bases, and 9 bases separated the two germline ends. The CDR3 coding sequence is TGCAGCGTTGGGGGCAGGGACGAGCAGTACTTC. It yields the protein CSVGGRDEQYF.

This chain connects TRBV27 to TRBJ1-1, with 7 positions matching TRBD1. V was clipped by 5 bases and J by 3 bases; unmatched bases: 9. CDR3 size: 15 residues. Germline V gives CDR1 MNHEY, CDR2 SMNVEV (reference sequence). The DNA of the CDR3 is TGTGCCAGCAGTCAGAACAGGGGTGGGGACACTGAAGCTTTCTTT. Its protein product is CASSQNRGGDTEAFF.

This sequence joins TRBV21-1 and TRBJ1-6. TRBV21-1 is noted as a pseudogene. The CDR3 has 12 amino acids. The CDR3, as DNA: TGTGCCAGGCGACGGGCAGACTCACCCCTCCACTTT. Its translation: CARRRADSPLHF.

This chain joins TRBV4-2 and TRBJ2-2, with 11 nucleotides matching TRBD1. Germline values: CDR1 LGHNA, CDR2 YNFKEQ. The CDR3 spans 19 residues. Trimming removed 0 bases from V and 6 bases from J; junction bases left unmatched: 12. This chain's CDR3 is CASSQDGQGAGSTAGELFF. Here the CDR3 DNA reads TGTGCCAGCAGCCAAGACGGACAGGGGGCAGGATCCACTGCCGGGGAGCTGTTTTTT.

This clone was seen once. An end of the junction does not agree with germline; a read error may underlie this. The chain carries TRBV6-5 and TRBJ2-3, with TRBD2 identical over 9 bases. The CDR3 is made up of 14 amino acids. From germline, CDR1 is MNHEY and CDR2 SVGAGI. CDR3 nucleotides: TGTGCCAGCAGTTCCGGGACTAGCACCGATACGCAGTATTTT. Residues: CASSSGTSTDTQYF.

The chain is built from TRBV6-5 and TRBJ1-3; D might be TRBD1 (5 bases). CDR3 length equals 16 residues. V dropped 0 bases and J dropped 4 bases, with 13 bases sitting between them. The germline V gene has CDR1 MNHEY and CDR2 SVGAGI. In DNA, the CDR3 is TGTGCCAGCAGTTACTCGATCACAGGTTTCGGAAACACCATATATTTT. It is translated as CASSYSITGFGNTIYF.

The CDR3 DNA reads TGTGCCAGCAGTCCCTCGCTAGCGGGAGTTTACAATGAGCAGTTCTTC. Protein product: CASSPSLAGVYNEQFF. V and J are TRBV27 and TRBJ2-1, with 10 bases lining up with TRBD2. After removal of 5 bases from V and 4 bases from J, the junction contained 8 bases not matched to a gene. In germline, CDR1 is MNHEY, CDR2 SMNVEV (reference sequence). The CDR3 consists of 16 residues.

This chain links TRBV2 with TRBJ1-5, with no clear D. Germline-derived CDR1 and CDR2 are SNHLY and FYNNEI. V was clipped by 7 bases and J by 0 bases, with 10 bases between them. This CDR3 has 14 residues. The CDR3 spells CASTPSDSNQPQHF. In nucleotides, the CDR3 is TGTGCCAGCACACCCTCGGATAGCAATCAGCCCCAGCATTTT.

The chain links TRBV7-3 to TRBJ2-7; D uncertain. The CDR3 covers 14 residues. CDR1 SGHTA and CDR2 FQGTGA come from the germline V gene. The germline V and J ends were trimmed by 3 bases and 5 bases, with 14 bases remaining between them. The CDR3 spells CASSFSQESHEQYF. The CDR3, as DNA: TGTGCCAGCAGCTTTAGCCAGGAATCCCACGAGCAGTACTTC.

Only one count was recorded for this clone. This rearrangement joins TRBV9 to TRBJ1-3; D is ambiguous. Trimming took off 4 bases at V and 0 bases at J, with 14 bases between the two ends. The CDR3 has 16 amino acids. In germline, CDR1 is SGDLS, CDR2 YYNGEE. DNA of the CDR3: TGTGCCAGCAGCCCGGCCTTCCCAAGCTCTGGAAACACCATATATTTT. It specifies CASSPAFPSSGNTIYF.

In the case of this clone: One end of the junction fails to match germline, which may point to a read error. The chain employs TRBV5-6 and TRBJ2-7; tentatively, D is TRBD1 or TRBD2 (5 bases each). Looked up from germline, CDR1 is SGHDT and CDR2 is YYEEEE. The length of the CDR3 is 15 residues. CDR3 in amino acids: CASSLGRTRDYEQYF. CDR3 sequence (DNA): TGTGCCAGCAGTTTGGGACGGACAAGGGACTACGAGCAGTACTTC.